These 21 T cell receptor beta chains were sequenced from one sample in a study of blood T cell repertoires in COVID-19. Sequenced by immunoSEQ multiplex PCR; TCRdb stores in-frame clones only, minus some. The table records about 29,000 clones, over 75% of them present only once. Sequencing input: peripheral blood. The source of these receptors is an elderly woman with COVID-19, enrolled during active disease.

The chain links TRBV12-3 or TRBV12-4 to TRBJ2-5; TRBD2 agrees at 7 bases. There are 13 residues in the CDR3. Trimming cost V 5 bases and J 5 bases; bases outside gene matches: 5. The CDR3, as DNA: TGTGCCAGCAGTCGGTGGCGGGGGGAGACCCAGTACTTC. Protein product: CASSRWRGETQYF.

J is TRBJ1-1 and V is TRBV29-1; the match to TRBD1 covers 7 bases. Germline V gene sequence: CDR1 SQVTM, CDR2 ANQGSEA. The CDR3 loop spans 13 amino acids. Losses at the gene ends were 4 bases for V and 4 bases for J; bases not matched to a gene: 6. The CDR3 bases are TGCAGCGTTGCGGGCAGGGGGATCACTGAAGCTTTCTTT. This sequence encodes CSVAGRGITEAFF. The complete variable domain, with remaining parts taken from reference TRBV29-1 and TRBJ1-1, reads SAVISQKPSRDICQRGTSLTIQCQVDSQVTMMFWYRQQPGQSLTLIATANQGSEATYESGFVIDKFPISRPNLTFSTLTVSNMSPEDSSIYLCSVAGRGITEAFFGQGTRLTVV.

This clone has just a few counts. The chain joins TRBV3-1 (or the pseudogene TRBV3-2) to TRBJ1-2; no clear D gene. The CDR3 is 14 residues long. Deletions cut 3 bases from V and 8 bases from J, with 16 bases between. From germline, CDR1 is LGHDT and CDR2 YNNKEL (reference sequence). CDR3 in DNA: TGTGCCAGCAGCCATTCACTCCTCCCGCGGGGCTACACCTTC. Translation: CASSHSLLPRGYTF.

This clone has only a few counts. This chain uses TRBV3-1 (or the pseudogene TRBV3-2) with TRBJ1-4; D not resolved. Germline CDR1 reads LGHDT; CDR2 reads YNNKEL (reference sequence). Trimming shortened V by 4 bases and J by 7 bases, and 31 bases separated the two germline ends. The CDR3 totals 20 residues. CDR3 residues: CASSPATASKMPLNFEKLFF. The CDR3 DNA sequence: TGTGCCAGCAGCCCGGCGACCGCTAGCAAGATGCCCCTAAACTTTGAAAAACTGTTTTTT.

The rearrangement joins TRBV5-5 to TRBJ1-1; 9 nucleotides line up with TRBD1. Unmatched junction bases numbered 8, after V lost 4 bases and J lost 7 bases. This CDR3 comprises 14 residues. Germline V gene lookup returns CDR1 SGHKS and CDR2 YYEKEE (reference sequence). The CDR3 sequence is CASSLGTGRNEAFF. Written as DNA, the CDR3 is TGTGCCAGCAGCCTAGGGACAGGGCGTAATGAAGCTTTCTTT.

This chain links TRBV12-5 with TRBJ1-2, with D hard to call. Trimming pared 0 bases from V and 0 bases from J, leaving 8 bases between. In germline, CDR1 is LGHNT, CDR2 FRNRAP. This CDR3 contains 15 residues. The CDR3 nucleotides read TGTGCTAGTGGTTTGGTAAATACAGCTAACTATGGCTACACCTTC. Its protein product is CASGLVNTANYGYTF.

The V call is TRBV12-3 or TRBV12-4, the J call TRBJ2-1; weak D call: TRBD1 (5 bases). Between the trimmed V and J ends, which lost 7 bases and 5 bases, there was a span of 12 bases. The CDR3 has 13 amino acids. Written as DNA, the CDR3 is TGTGCCAGCACCCTATACAGGAACAATGAGCAGTTCTTC. Translating it yields CASTLYRNNEQFF.

This clone was counted once. The genes are TRBV28 and TRBJ2-7; TRBD2 agrees at 9 bases. Germline V gene data show CDR1 as MDHEN and CDR2 as SYDVKM. J was trimmed by 7 bases and V by 5 bases; bases with no gene match: 9. CDR3 length: 14 residues. CDR3 residues: CASSSGGPGGEQYF. CDR3 nucleotide sequence: TGTGCCAGCAGTAGCGGGGGGCCGGGCGGGGAGCAGTACTTC.

The rearrangement joins TRBV3-1 (or the pseudogene TRBV3-2) to TRBJ1-6; a possible D gene is TRBD1 (5 bases). Germline loops: CDR1 LGHDT, CDR2 YNNKEL (reference sequence). This CDR3 comprises 14 residues. Trimming shortened V by 4 bases and J by 7 bases, and 11 bases separated the two germline ends. The CDR3 DNA follows: TGTGCCAGCAGCCTACGACAGCAGAATTCACCCCTCCACTTT. This encodes CASSLRQQNSPLHF.

By sample share, this clone is medium-sized (0.01 to 0.1%). The V and J genes are TRBV2 and TRBJ2-6; possible D gene TRBD2, 6 bases. The length of the CDR3 is 16 residues. The ends were cut back, 0 bases at V and 0 bases at J, with 6 bases in the middle. Germline V gene lookup returns CDR1 SNHLY and CDR2 FYNNEI. DNA of the CDR3: TGTGCCAGCAGTGAAGCGGAGGGCTCTGGGGCCAACGTCCTGACTTTC. It is translated as CASSEAEGSGANVLTF. Complete variable domain (other parts from reference TRBV2 and TRBJ2-6): EPEVTQTPSHQVTQMGQEVILRCVPISNHLYFYWYRQILGQKVEFLVSFYNNEISEKSEIFDDQFSVERPDGSNFTLKIRSTKLEDSAMYFCASSEAEGSGANVLTFGAGSRLTVL.

CDR3 sequence (DNA): TGTGCCAGCAGTGTTCGGGGAGGTACTGAAGCTTTCTTT. Its translation is CASSVRGGTEAFF. The chain links TRBV2 to TRBJ1-1; D is unresolved. The germline V gene encodes CDR1 SNHLY and CDR2 FYNNEI. The CDR3 runs 13 residues. V lost 4 bases and J 5 bases, leaving 11 bases between the germline ends.

The rearrangement uses TRBV7-9 and TRBJ2-7; 11 positions agree with TRBD1. The CDR3 runs to 16 residues. In germline, CDR1 is SEHNR, CDR2 FQNEAQ (reference sequence). V lost 2 bases and J lost 5; bases outside the gene matches: 8. CDR3: CASSLTRDRGRDEQYF. CDR3 in DNA: TGTGCCAGCAGCTTAACCCGGGACAGGGGGAGGGACGAGCAGTACTTC.

About this clone itself: Other nucleotide sequences in the sample specify the same CDR3. The chain combines TRBV3-1 (or the pseudogene TRBV3-2) with TRBJ2-7; TRBD2 matches 8 bases. CDR3 length: 14 amino acids. J gave up 4 bases and V 2 bases, and 4 bases lay outside the gene matches. Germline V lookup: CDR1 LGHDT, CDR2 YNNKEL (reference sequence). The CDR3 nucleotides read TGTGCCAGCAGCCAACGCGGGGGGACGTACGAGCAGTACTTC. Translation gives CASSQRGGTYEQYF.

The chain recombines TRBV6-1 with TRBJ1-5; no clear D gene. The V end lost 1 base, the J end lost 0 bases, and 4 bases lay between the germline ends. The CDR3 is 14 amino acids. CDR1 is MNHNS, CDR2 SASEGT, per germline. The DNA of the CDR3 is TGTGCCAGCAGTGAAGGGAGTAGCAATCAGCCCCAGCATTTT. It is translated as CASSEGSSNQPQHF.

The chain uses TRBV5-1 and TRBJ1-1, with TRBD1 identical over 9 bases. In germline, CDR1 is SGHRS, CDR2 YFSETQ. This CDR3 is built from 15 residues. V lost 4 bases to trimming and J lost 2 bases; unmatched junction nucleotides: 6. The CDR3 nucleotides read TGCGCCAGCAGCCCGGGACAGGGAACCAACACTGAAGCTTTCTTT. It specifies CASSPGQGTNTEAFF.

The CDR3 protein is CASRQAGGGIGANVLTF. The CDR3 nucleotides read TGTGCCAGCAGACAAGCTGGCGGGGGGATTGGGGCCAACGTCCTGACTTTC. The rearrangement joins TRBV5-4 to TRBJ2-6; 8 bases fit TRBD2. Trimming removed 5 bases from V and 3 bases from J; junction bases left unmatched: 10. Germline values: CDR1 SGHNT, CDR2 YYREEE (reference sequence). The CDR3 contains 17 residues.

This clone was detected a few times. The CDR3 DNA follows: TGTGCCAGCAGCTTAGCTAGGACAGGGGCCTACGAGCAGTACTTC. This encodes CASSLARTGAYEQYF. This chain joins TRBV11-1 and TRBJ2-7; 9 nucleotides agree with TRBD1. The V gene's germline CDR1 is SGHAT and CDR2 FQDESV (reference sequence). Trimming took 0 bases from V and 2 from J; bases not matched to a gene: 2. CDR3 length equals 15 residues.

The genes are TRBV27 and TRBJ2-3; maybe TRBD1 (6 bases). Germline values: CDR1 MNHEY, CDR2 SMNVEV (reference sequence). V was clipped by 4 bases and J by 4 bases, with 15 bases between them. There are 15 residues in the CDR3. CDR3 bases: TGTGCCAGCAGTTCTTGGGCAGGGGTAGCAGATACGCAGTATTTT. Translated, it gives CASSSWAGVADTQYF.

The J gene is TRBJ2-3, the V gene TRBV19; D might be TRBD1 (5 bases). With 3 bases removed from V and 2 bases from J, the gap between germline ends came to 9 bases. Germline V gene sequence: CDR1 LNHDA, CDR2 SQIVND (reference sequence). CDR3 size: 14 residues. The CDR3 DNA reads TGTGCCAGTAGTATTGGGGCTGCCACAGATACGCAGTATTTT. This translates into CASSIGAATDTQYF.

This sequence joins TRBV12-3 or TRBV12-4 and TRBJ2-2; TRBD2 matches 9 bases. Trimming at V came to 8 bases and at J to 3 bases, leaving 1 base not matched to a gene. The CDR3 covers 13 residues. The CDR3 reads CASLAGYTGELFF. The CDR3 coding sequence is TGTGCCAGCCTAGCGGGGTACACCGGGGAGCTGTTTTTT.

The chain combines TRBV24-1 with TRBJ1-1; D is undetermined. The germline V gene encodes CDR1 KGHDR and CDR2 SFDVKD. V was trimmed by 3 bases and J by 5 bases, leaving 9 bases between them. This CDR3 has 13 amino acids. The CDR3 reads CATSDGGGTEAFF. The DNA for the CDR3 is TGTGCCACCAGTGATGGAGGTGGGACTGAAGCTTTCTTT.